This entry concerns a single T cell receptor (beta chain). The antigen is unknown. This record belongs to a study of vaccination effects on CD4 cells after COVID-19. The study's findings and limits: The study enrolled few convalescent patients and sampled no early post-infection timepoints. Vaccine- and infection-induced clones showed marked clonal contraction late following vaccination.

The assay was immunoSEQ multiplex PCR, and TCRdb's table has in-frame clones only and misses some. The sample includes 40,000 to 50,000 clones, around 68% seen only once; the top ten take roughly 24%. Within the ViraFEST assay, antigen-specific CD4+ T cells underwent expansion with viral peptide pools prior to sequencing. Subsequent to a culture period of around 10 days, CD4+ T cells were isolated. The study found no prior SARS-CoV-2 infection in the vaccine recipients, who tested negative for nucleocapsid antibodies. Half-medium exchanges with IL-2 medium took place on days 3 and 7. The CDR3 sequence is 14 residues long. The germline V gene encodes CDR1 SGHDT and CDR2 YYEEEE. V gave up 0 bases and J gave up 1 base, with 7 bases separating them.

The rearrangement uses TRBV5-6 and TRBJ1-1; a possible D gene is TRBD1 (5 bases). The specimen was CD4+ T cells from PBMCs cultured with HCoV-OC43 spike peptides, collected before COVID-19 vaccination. This sample's subset: HCoV-OC43 spike overlapping peptide pool stimulation. The TCR was taken from a human donor who received a COVID-19 vaccine. The DNA of the CDR3 is TGTGCCAGCAGCTTGGGGACAACGAACACTGAAGCTTTCTTT. Protein sequence: CASSLGTTNTEAFF. The complete variable domain, with remaining parts taken from reference TRBV5-6 and TRBJ1-1, reads DAGVTQSPTHLIKTRGQQVTLRCSPKSGHDTVSWYQQALGQGPQFIFQYYEEEERQRGNFPDRFSGHQFPNYSSELNVNALLLGDSALYLCASSLGTTNTEAFFGQGTRLTVV.